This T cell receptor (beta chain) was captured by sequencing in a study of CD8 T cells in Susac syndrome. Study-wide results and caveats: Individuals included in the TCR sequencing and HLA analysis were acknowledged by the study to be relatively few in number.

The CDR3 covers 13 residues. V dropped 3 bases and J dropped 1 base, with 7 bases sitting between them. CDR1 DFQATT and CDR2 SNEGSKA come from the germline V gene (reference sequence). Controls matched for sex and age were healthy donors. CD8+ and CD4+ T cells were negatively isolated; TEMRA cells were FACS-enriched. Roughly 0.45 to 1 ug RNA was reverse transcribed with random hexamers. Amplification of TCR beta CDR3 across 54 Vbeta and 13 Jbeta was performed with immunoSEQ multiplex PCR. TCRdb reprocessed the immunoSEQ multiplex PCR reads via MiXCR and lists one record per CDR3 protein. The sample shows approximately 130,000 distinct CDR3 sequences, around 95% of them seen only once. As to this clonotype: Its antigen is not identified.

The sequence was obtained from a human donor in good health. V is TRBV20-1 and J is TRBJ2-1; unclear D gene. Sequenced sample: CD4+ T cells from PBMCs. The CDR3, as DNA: TGCAGTGCTAGTGACCCATCCTACAATGAGCAGTTCTTC. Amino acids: CSASDPSYNEQFF.